A selection of T cell receptor beta chains follows, all from one sample in a study of T-cell reconstitution after alpha-beta-depleted transplantation in children. TCRdb reprocessed the PCR reads with MiXCR, giving one entry per CDR3 protein. This table has approximately 97,000 distinct CDR3 sequences, 7% to 8% appearing once. Sample: PBMCs, taken before TCRalphabeta/CD19-depleted stem cell transplant. These receptors were collected from a boy aged 2 to 9 with acute lymphoblastic leukemia, due to receive a stem cell transplant. Each CDR3 is given with its conserved first and last residue.

V	J	length	CDR3
TRBV25-1	TRBJ2-5	12	CASSGGAETQYF
TRBV20-1	TRBJ2-3	15	CSAHRRGGSRDTQYF
TRBV27	TRBJ1-1	17	CASSFGNPGQGGTEAFF
TRBV6-5	TRBJ1-3	14	CASSPRRGGNTIYF
TRBV6-2/TRBV6-3	TRBJ2-1	13	CASSSRDNNEQFF
TRBV18	TRBJ2-5	15	CASSLLAVSEETQYF
TRBV5-1	TRBJ2-1	18	CASSLSFSSGGSYNEQFF
TRBV6-1	TRBJ1-4	15	CASSPGQGALEKLFF
TRBV11-1	TRBJ1-4	18	CASSPGTLRHRANEKLFF
TRBV15	TRBJ2-3	17	CATSRERLRGGTDTQYF
TRBV28	TRBJ2-7	15	CASSSPRGAAHEQYF
TRBV12-3/TRBV12-4	TRBJ2-6	14	CASSRGAGANVLTF
TRBV4-1	TRBJ1-6	14	CASSQDRSTSPLHF
TRBV6-4	TRBJ2-1	14	CASSVVGANNEQFF
TRBV29-1	TRBJ2-1	16	CSVEGGRGSPYNEQFF
TRBV6-5	TRBJ2-2	16	CASSYSTGFDTGELFF
TRBV11-3	TRBJ2-3	15	CSSSPGQGDTDTQYF
TRBV7-6	TRBJ2-7	14	CASSPRQGSYEQYF
TRBV28	TRBJ1-6	17	CASRFDRVESYNSPLHF
TRBV3-1	TRBJ2-3	10	CASGTDTQYF
TRBV20-1	TRBJ2-2	14	CSASKGGDTGELFF
TRBV27	TRBJ2-2	15	CASSLPPDRAGELFF
TRBV15	TRBJ1-1	13	CATEGRLDTEAFF
TRBV7-6	TRBJ1-4	15	CASSSPGTNNEKLFF
TRBV4-2	TRBJ2-6	22	CASSRPTYGQGTPNSGANVLTF
TRBV6-5	TRBJ1-6	14	CASSTDRDNSPLHF